Below are 11 T cell receptor beta chains sequenced from a single sample in a study of T cells expressing NK-cell markers. Reanalyzing the 5' RACE reads, TCRdb keeps one entry per CDR3 protein, without DNA. This sample's table has under 200,000 distinct CDR3 sequences. The specimen was blood T cells: a sorted CD56 or NKG2C T cell subset, CD4+ or CD8+ T cells, or bulk PBMC T cells (not recorded which). The source of these receptors is a woman between 18 and 69 years old in good health.

The J gene is TRBJ1-4, the V gene TRBV20-1. The CDR3 extends over 15 amino acids. CDR1 is DFQATT, CDR2 SNEGSKA, per germline (reference sequence). The CDR3 here is CSARDRGRVREKLFF.

The chain couples TRBV7-2 to TRBJ2-7; without DNA, the TCRdb call of TRBD2 cannot be checked. The CDR3 contains 15 residues. Germline V CDR1 and CDR2: SGHTA, FQGNSA. The CDR3 loop is CASSLTSGGNYEQYF.

The chain combines TRBV9 with TRBJ2-6. The length of the CDR3 is 15 residues. The germline V gene encodes CDR1 SGDLS and CDR2 YYNGEE. The CDR3 reads CASSVATYGANVLTF.

The V gene is TRBV20-1, the J gene TRBJ1-4; no DNA is available, so the TRBD1 call from TCRdb remains unchecked. This CDR3 is 16 amino acids long. Germline V gene data show CDR1 as DFQATT and CDR2 as SNEGSKA (reference sequence). CDR3: CSARDRRQGWSEKLFF.

The gene calls are TRBV29-1 and TRBJ2-1. Germline lookup yields CDR1 SQVTM and CDR2 ANQGSEA. The CDR3 sequence is 14 residues long. The CDR3 spells CSVEDFRLKNEQFF.

The rearrangement joins TRBV29-1 to TRBJ2-1; without DNA, the TCRdb call of TRBD2 cannot be checked. The length of the CDR3 is 13 residues. Looked up from germline, CDR1 is SQVTM and CDR2 is ANQGSEA. CDR3: CSVVLAGVGEQFF.

The chain is built from TRBV5-1 and TRBJ2-7. The CDR3 runs 12 residues. Germline V gives CDR1 SGHRS, CDR2 YFSETQ. The CDR3 loop reads CASSSTRYEQYF. Based on the CDR3 plus reference TRBV5-1 and TRBJ2-7, the full variable domain is KAGVTQTPRYLIKTRGQQVTLSCSPISGHRSVSWYQQTPGQGLQFLFEYFSETQRNKGNFPGRFSGRQFSNSRSEMNVSTLELGDSALYLCASSSTRYEQYFGPGTRLTVT.

V usage is TRBV7-3 and J usage is TRBJ2-3; TCRdb designates TRBD2, a call that cannot be tested without DNA. The CDR3 totals 16 residues. From germline, CDR1 is SGHTA and CDR2 FQGTGA. CDR3: CASSLRAGATGDTQYF.

The genes are TRBV27 and TRBJ2-7; TCRdb lists TRBD1, though no DNA is available to test this call. The CDR3 is 12 residues long. Germline-derived CDR1 and CDR2 are MNHEY and SMNVEV (reference sequence). The CDR3 sequence is CASRNRVHEQYF.

This rearrangement joins TRBV2 to TRBJ2-2; as DNA is missing, the TRBD1 call by TCRdb cannot be tested. This CDR3 is built from 14 residues. The germline CDR1 and CDR2 sequences are SNHLY and FYNNEI. The CDR3 spells CASSEAGGTGELFF.

This chain joins TRBV5-6 and TRBJ2-5; without DNA, the TCRdb call of TRBD1 cannot be checked. CDR1 and CDR2 from the germline V gene are SGHDT and YYEEEE. The CDR3 contains 14 residues. CDR3 in amino acids: CASSPDRGRQTQYF.